The 10 T cell receptor beta chains reported below all come from one sample, sequenced in a study of shared clonotypes between healthy human individuals. Some clones are missing from TCRdb's copy, which holds only in-frame ones; the method was immunoSEQ multiplex PCR. The table has roughly 2 million clones, roughly 95% seen once; the top ten hold 0.1% to 0.15%. The material sequenced was naive CD4+ T cells sorted from blood. Subset noted: CD45RA+ positively selected. The source of these receptors is a man between 18 and 29 years old in good health.

V is TRBV11-3 and J is TRBJ2-5, with D maybe TRBD2 (6 bases). There are 13 residues in the CDR3. Germline CDR1 reads SGHNT; CDR2 reads YENEEA. Trimming cost V 5 bases and J 4 bases, with 11 bases left between them. This CDR3 reads CASSDGTGETQYF. The CDR3 region has the DNA TGTGCCAGCAGCGACGGGACTGGAGAGACCCAGTACTTC.

The chain uses TRBV28 and TRBJ2-6; D is ambiguous. The germline gives CDR1 MDHEN, CDR2 SYDVKM. The V gene lost 3 bases and the J gene lost 0 bases, with 6 bases spanning the gap. The CDR3 has 15 residues. The CDR3 sequence: CASSLVNSGANVLTF. As DNA, the CDR3 is TGTGCCAGCAGTTTGGTGAACTCTGGGGCCAACGTCCTGACTTTC.

This clone was seen just once. The rearrangement uses TRBV28 and TRBJ2-3; tentatively, D is TRBD2 (5 bases). V was pared by 8 bases and J by 5 bases, with 11 bases between. Germline V gives CDR1 MDHEN, CDR2 SYDVKM. This CDR3 is 12 amino acids long. CDR3 region: CASLREGDTQYF. The CDR3 nucleotides read TGTGCCAGCCTCCGCGAGGGAGATACGCAGTATTTT. The full variable domain, completed using reference TRBV28 and TRBJ2-3, is DVKVTQSSRYLVKRTGEKVFLECVQDMDHENMFWYRQDPGLGLRLIYFSYDVKMKEKGDIPEGYSVSREKKERFSLILESASTNQTSMYLCASLREGDTQYFGPGTRLTVL.

In the case of this clone: Additional DNA sequences in this sample encode the identical CDR3. J is TRBJ1-3 and V is TRBV30; no firm D call. This CDR3 contains 14 residues. Germline V gene sequence: CDR1 GTSNPN, CDR2 SVGIG (reference sequence). Trimming left V 1 base short and J 0 bases short, with 7 bases between. The CDR3 coding sequence is TGTGCCTGGAGTGAAGGGCTCTCTGGAAACACCATATATTTT. Its protein product is CAWSEGLSGNTIYF.

The chain uses TRBV4-2 and TRBJ1-5; the D is unclear. Germline V gene sequence: CDR1 LGHNA, CDR2 YNFKEQ. This CDR3 comprises 19 residues. Trimming pared 0 bases from V and 0 bases from J, leaving 18 bases between. CDR3 bases: TGTGCCAGCAGCCAAGAAGGCAAGGGAGGGTCCTATAGCAATCAGCCCCAGCATTTT. Translated: CASSQEGKGGSYSNQPQHF.

V is TRBV5-1 and J is TRBJ2-7; D possibly uses TRBD1 or TRBD2 (6 bases each). The CDR3 length is 14 residues. Trimming took 3 bases from V and 2 from J, leaving 12 bases between them. The V gene's germline CDR1 is SGHRS and CDR2 YFSETQ. In DNA, the CDR3 is TGCGCCAGCAGCTGGGGCCGGGGGCCCTACGAGCAGTACTTC. Its protein is CASSWGRGPYEQYF. Using reference TRBV5-1 and TRBJ2-7 for the parts outside the CDR3, the full variable domain is KAGVTQTPRYLIKTRGQQVTLSCSPISGHRSVSWYQQTPGQGLQFLFEYFSETQRNKGNFPGRFSGRQFSNSRSEMNVSTLELGDSALYLCASSWGRGPYEQYFGPGTRLTVT.

The table lists this clone with a count of one. The chain is built from TRBV5-1 and TRBJ2-5; 8 bases fit TRBD1. The ends lost 4 bases at V and 3 bases at J; junction bases unmatched: 8. Germline V gene sequence: CDR1 SGHRS, CDR2 YFSETQ. The CDR3 runs to 15 residues. This CDR3 reads CASSGRTGSKETQYF. The CDR3 bases are TGCGCCAGCAGCGGCCGGACAGGGTCCAAAGAGACCCAGTACTTC.

The chain recombines TRBV10-3 with TRBJ2-5; TRBD1 agrees at 8 bases. The CDR3 extends over 13 amino acids. Germline CDR1 reads ENHRY; CDR2 reads SYGVKD. With 10 bases clipped from V and 0 bases from J, the junction kept 4 bases outside the gene matches. The CDR3 reads CARGQGHQETQYF. CDR3 sequence (DNA): TGTGCCAGAGGACAGGGTCACCAAGAGACCCAGTACTTC.

This clone showed up just once. The chain employs TRBV19 and TRBJ2-7; 8 bases align to TRBD2. With 6 bases clipped from V and 5 bases from J, the junction kept 12 bases outside the gene matches. This CDR3 region has 15 residues. Germline CDR1 LNHDA, CDR2 SQIVND (reference sequence). CDR3 DNA sequence: TGTGCCAGTAGCCCCCCCGGTGGACTAGCCAACGAGCAGTACTTC. It specifies CASSPPGGLANEQYF.

The V call is TRBV7-2, the J call TRBJ2-7; no firm D call. Trimming removed 4 bases from V and 4 bases from J, with 11 bases in between. CDR1 SGHTA and CDR2 FQGNSA come from the germline V gene. The CDR3 is made up of 13 amino acids. The CDR3 DNA sequence: TGTGCCAGCAGCTACCCTGGGGTTTACGAGCAGTACTTC. Its protein is CASSYPGVYEQYF.